The T cell receptor (beta chain) under discussion was sequenced for a study of cytomegalovirus exposure and HLA in healthy donors. Looking at the study overall: Earlier work reported 117 million unique TCR beta sequences from some 180 million T cells.

The PCR employed 60 Vbeta primers together with 13 Jbeta primers. Libraries were prepared by immunoSEQ multiplex PCR; TCRdb keeps only in-frame clonotypes and omits some of them. The table lists under 200,000 clones. Germline V gives CDR1 SGDLS, CDR2 YYNGEE. The CDR3 runs 16 residues. The junction had 4 bases not matched to a gene; V was cut back by 4 bases and J by 0 bases. The source material was PBMCs. This TCR derives from a man under 40 in good health and CMV-seronegative. V gene TRBV9 combines with J gene TRBJ2-5; 12 bases are shared with TRBD2. The DNA for the CDR3 is TGTGCCAGCAGCCCACGGACTAGCGGGAACCAAGAGACCCAGTACTTC. Its translation is CASSPRTSGNQETQYF.